This TCR beta chain was recorded in a study of blood T cell repertoires in COVID-19. This table comes from immunoSEQ multiplex PCR, and its TCRdb copy is limited to in-frame clones, with some not included. This table holds around 140,000 clones, over 75% found once. This CDR3 region has 16 residues. Germline V gene lookup returns CDR1 SGHRS and CDR2 YFSETQ. The ends lost 5 bases at V and 1 base at J; junction bases unmatched: 8. This clone has only a few counts. Sequencing was performed on peripheral blood. The rearrangement joins TRBV5-1 to TRBJ1-1; 10 positions agree with TRBD1. This TCR was recovered from a man between 65 and 85 years old with acute or convalescent COVID-19. CDR3 amino acids: CASSQDRGHSNTEAFF. The CDR3 region has the DNA TGCGCCAGCAGTCAAGACAGGGGGCACTCGAACACTGAAGCTTTCTTT.